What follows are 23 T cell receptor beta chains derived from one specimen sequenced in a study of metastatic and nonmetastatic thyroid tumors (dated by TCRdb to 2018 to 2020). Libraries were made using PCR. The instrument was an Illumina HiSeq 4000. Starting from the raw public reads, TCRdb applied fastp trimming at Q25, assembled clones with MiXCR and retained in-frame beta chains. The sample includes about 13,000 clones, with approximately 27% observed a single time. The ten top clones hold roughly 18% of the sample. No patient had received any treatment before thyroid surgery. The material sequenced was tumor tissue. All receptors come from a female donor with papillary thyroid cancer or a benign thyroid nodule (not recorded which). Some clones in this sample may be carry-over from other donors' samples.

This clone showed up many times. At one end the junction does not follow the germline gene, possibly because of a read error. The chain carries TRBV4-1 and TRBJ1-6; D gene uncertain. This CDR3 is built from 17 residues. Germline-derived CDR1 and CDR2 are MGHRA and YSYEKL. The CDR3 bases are TGCGACAGCAGCCAAGTGATCCAGAGCTCCTATAATTCACCCCTCCACTTT. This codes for CDSSQVIQSSYNSPLHF.

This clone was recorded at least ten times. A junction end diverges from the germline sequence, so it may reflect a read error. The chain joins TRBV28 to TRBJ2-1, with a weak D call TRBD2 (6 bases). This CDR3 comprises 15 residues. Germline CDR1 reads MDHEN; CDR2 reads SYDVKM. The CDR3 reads CASSTLSFTRDSQLF. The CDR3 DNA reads TGTGCCAGCAGCACCCTCTCATTTACGAGGGACTCGCAGCTCTTC.

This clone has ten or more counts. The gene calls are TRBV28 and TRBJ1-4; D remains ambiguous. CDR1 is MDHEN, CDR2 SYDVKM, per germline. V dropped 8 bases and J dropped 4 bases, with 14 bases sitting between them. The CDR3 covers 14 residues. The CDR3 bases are TGTGCCAGCGGGATCTCCGGTAATAATGAAAAACTGTTTTTT. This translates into CASGISGNNEKLFF.

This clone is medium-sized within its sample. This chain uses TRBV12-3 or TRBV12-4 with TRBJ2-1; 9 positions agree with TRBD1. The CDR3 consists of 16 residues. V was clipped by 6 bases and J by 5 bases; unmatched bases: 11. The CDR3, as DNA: TGTGCCAGCAGCGTATTTTACAGGGGGCAACACAATGAGCAGTTCTTC. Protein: CASSVFYRGQHNEQFF.

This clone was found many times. In DNA form, the CDR3 reads TGTGCCAGCAGCGTAGGAATCGGGCGGGAGTTTGGTGAGCAGTTCTTC. Encoded protein: CASSVGIGREFGEQFF. The J gene is TRBJ2-1, the V gene TRBV9, with 7 bases that match TRBD2. With 0 bases clipped from V and 9 bases from J, the junction kept 12 bases outside the gene matches. CDR3 length equals 16 residues. Germline V gene sequence: CDR1 SGDLS, CDR2 YYNGEE.

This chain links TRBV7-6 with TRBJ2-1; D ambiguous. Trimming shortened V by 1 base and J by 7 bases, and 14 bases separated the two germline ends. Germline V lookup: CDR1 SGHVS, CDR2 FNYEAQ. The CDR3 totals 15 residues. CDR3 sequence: CASSLGFAVENEQFF. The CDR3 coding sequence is TGTGCCAGCAGCTTAGGTTTTGCAGTTGAAAATGAGCAGTTCTTC.

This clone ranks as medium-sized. CDR3 loop: CASSHRPGQGLVGYTF. The CDR3 region has the DNA TGTGCCAGCAGCCATCGACCGGGACAGGGGCTTGTGGGCTACACCTTC. The genes are TRBV27 and TRBJ1-2; TRBD1 aligns across 10 bases. This CDR3 has 16 residues. Germline loops: CDR1 MNHEY, CDR2 SMNVEV (reference sequence). Trimming at V came to 6 bases and at J to 8 bases, leaving 15 bases not matched to a gene.

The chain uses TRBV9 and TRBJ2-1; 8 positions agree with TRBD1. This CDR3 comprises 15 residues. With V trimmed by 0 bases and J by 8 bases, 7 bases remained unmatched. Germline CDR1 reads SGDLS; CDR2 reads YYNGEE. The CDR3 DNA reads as TGTGCCAGCAGCGTAGGTATAGCAGGGGGCGATGAGCAGTTCTTC. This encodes CASSVGIAGGDEQFF. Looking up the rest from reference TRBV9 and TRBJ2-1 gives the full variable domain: DSGVTQTPKHLITATGQRVTLRCSPRSGDLSVYWYQQSLDQGLQFLIQYYNGEERAKGNILERFSAQQFPDLHSELNLSSLELGDSALYFCASSVGIAGGDEQFFGPGTRLTVL.

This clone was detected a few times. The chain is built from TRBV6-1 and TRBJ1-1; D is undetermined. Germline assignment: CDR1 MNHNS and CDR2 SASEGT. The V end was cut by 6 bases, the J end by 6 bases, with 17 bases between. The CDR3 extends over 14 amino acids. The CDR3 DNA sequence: TGTGCCAGCAGCCTAAGGGTGGACGTCTCTGAAGCTTTCTTT. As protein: CASSLRVDVSEAFF.

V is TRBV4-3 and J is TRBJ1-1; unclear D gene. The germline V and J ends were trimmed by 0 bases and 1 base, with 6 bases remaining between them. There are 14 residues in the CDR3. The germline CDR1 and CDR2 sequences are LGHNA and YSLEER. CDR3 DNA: TGCGCCAGCAGCCAAGATTGGGGGAACACTGAAGCTTTCTTT. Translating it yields CASSQDWGNTEAFF.

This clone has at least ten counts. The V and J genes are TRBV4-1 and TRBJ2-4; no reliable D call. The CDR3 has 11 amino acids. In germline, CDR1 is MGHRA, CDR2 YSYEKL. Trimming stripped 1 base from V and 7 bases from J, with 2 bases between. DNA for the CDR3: TGCGCCAGCAGCCAAGCTAACATTCAGTACTTC. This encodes CASSQANIQYF.

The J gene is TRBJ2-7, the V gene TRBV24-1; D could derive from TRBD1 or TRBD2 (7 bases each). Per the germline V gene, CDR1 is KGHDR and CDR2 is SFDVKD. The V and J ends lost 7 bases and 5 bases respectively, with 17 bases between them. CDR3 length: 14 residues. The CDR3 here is CATSGGTARNEQYF. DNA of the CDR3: TGTGCCACCAGCGGGGGGACAGCCAGGAACGAGCAGTACTTC.

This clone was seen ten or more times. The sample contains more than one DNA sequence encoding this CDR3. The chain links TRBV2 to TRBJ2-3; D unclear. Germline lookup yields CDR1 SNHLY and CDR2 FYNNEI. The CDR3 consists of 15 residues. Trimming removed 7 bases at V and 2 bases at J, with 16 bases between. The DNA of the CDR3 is TGTGCCAGCAATCGGATCCAACACCCCACAGATACGCAGTATTTT. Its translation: CASNRIQHPTDTQYF. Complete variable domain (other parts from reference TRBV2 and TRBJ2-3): EPEVTQTPSHQVTQMGQEVILRCVPISNHLYFYWYRQILGQKVEFLVSFYNNEISEKSEIFDDQFSVERPDGSNFTLKIRSTKLEDSAMYFCASNRIQHPTDTQYFGPGTRLTVL.

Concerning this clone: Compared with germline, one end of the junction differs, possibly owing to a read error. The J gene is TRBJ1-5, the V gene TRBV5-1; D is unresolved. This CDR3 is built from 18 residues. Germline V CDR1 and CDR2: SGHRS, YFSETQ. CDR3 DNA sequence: TGCGCCAGCAGCGCCGTGACGGATACGACCCATAGCAATCATCCCCAGCATTTT. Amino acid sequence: CASSAVTDTTHSNHPQHF.

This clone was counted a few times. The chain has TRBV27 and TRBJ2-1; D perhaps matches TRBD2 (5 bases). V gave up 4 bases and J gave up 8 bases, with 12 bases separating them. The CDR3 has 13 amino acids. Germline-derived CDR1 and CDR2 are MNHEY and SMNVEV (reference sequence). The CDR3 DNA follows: TGTGCCAGCAGTTCCCAGGACTCGGATGAGCAGTTCTTC. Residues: CASSSQDSDEQFF.

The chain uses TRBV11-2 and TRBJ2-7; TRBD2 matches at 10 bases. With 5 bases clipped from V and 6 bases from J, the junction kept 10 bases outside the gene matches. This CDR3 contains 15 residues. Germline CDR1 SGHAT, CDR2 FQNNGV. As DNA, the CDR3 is TGTGCCAGCAGCCCCTCAGCGGGAGGGCCGGTCGAGCAGTACTTC. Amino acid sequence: CASSPSAGGPVEQYF. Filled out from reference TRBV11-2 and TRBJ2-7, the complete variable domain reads EAGVAQSPRYKIIEKRQSVAFWCNPISGHATLYWYQQILGQGPKLLIQFQNNGVVDDSQLPKDRFSAERLKGVDSTLKIQPAKLEDSAVYLCASSPSAGGPVEQYFGPGTRLTVT.

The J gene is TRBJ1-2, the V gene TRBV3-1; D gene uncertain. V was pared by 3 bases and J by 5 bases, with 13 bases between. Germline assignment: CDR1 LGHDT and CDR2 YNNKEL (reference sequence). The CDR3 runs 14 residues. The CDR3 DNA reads TGTGCCAGCAGCCACGGTAGTACCGAGTATGGCTACACCTTC. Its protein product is CASSHGSTEYGYTF.

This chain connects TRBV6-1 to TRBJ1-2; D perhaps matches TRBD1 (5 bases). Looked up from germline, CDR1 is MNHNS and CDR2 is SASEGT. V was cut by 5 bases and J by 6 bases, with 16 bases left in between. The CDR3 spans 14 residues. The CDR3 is CASSSNRFLDGYTF. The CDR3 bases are TGTGCCAGCAGTTCGAACAGGTTTTTGGATGGCTACACCTTC.

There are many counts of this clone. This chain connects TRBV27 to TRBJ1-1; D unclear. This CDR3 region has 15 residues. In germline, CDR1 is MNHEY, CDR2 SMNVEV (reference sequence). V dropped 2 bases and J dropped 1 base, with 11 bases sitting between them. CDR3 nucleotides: TGTGCCAGCAGTTTACAGAACAGCCCGAACACTGAAGCTTTCTTT. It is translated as CASSLQNSPNTEAFF.

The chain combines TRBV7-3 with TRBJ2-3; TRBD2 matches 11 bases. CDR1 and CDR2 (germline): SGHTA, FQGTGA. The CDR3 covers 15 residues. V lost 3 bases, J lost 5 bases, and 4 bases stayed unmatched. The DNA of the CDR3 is TGTGCCAGCAGCTTGACTAGCGGGATAGAAGATACGCAGTATTTT. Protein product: CASSLTSGIEDTQYF.

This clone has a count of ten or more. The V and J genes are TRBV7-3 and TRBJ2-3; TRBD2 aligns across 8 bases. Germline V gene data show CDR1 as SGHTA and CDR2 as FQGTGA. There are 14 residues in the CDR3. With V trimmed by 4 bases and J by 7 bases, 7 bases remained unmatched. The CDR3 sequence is CASSSRSGDHTQYF. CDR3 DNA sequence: TGTGCCAGCAGCTCTCGTAGCGGGGACCATACGCAGTATTTT.

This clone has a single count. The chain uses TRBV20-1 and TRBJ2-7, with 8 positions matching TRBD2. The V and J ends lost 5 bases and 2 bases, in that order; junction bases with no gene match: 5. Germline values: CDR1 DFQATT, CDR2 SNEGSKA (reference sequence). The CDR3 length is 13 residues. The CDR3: CSAQREWTYEQYV. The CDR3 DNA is TGCAGTGCTCAGCGGGAGTGGACCTACGAGCAGTACGTC.

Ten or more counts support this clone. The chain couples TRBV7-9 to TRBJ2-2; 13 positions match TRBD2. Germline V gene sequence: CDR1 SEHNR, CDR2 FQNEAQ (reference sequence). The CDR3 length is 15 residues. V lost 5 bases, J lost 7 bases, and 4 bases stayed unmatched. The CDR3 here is CASSPGLAGVGELFF. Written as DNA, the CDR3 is TGTGCCAGCAGCCCCGGACTAGCGGGAGTCGGGGAGCTGTTTTTT.